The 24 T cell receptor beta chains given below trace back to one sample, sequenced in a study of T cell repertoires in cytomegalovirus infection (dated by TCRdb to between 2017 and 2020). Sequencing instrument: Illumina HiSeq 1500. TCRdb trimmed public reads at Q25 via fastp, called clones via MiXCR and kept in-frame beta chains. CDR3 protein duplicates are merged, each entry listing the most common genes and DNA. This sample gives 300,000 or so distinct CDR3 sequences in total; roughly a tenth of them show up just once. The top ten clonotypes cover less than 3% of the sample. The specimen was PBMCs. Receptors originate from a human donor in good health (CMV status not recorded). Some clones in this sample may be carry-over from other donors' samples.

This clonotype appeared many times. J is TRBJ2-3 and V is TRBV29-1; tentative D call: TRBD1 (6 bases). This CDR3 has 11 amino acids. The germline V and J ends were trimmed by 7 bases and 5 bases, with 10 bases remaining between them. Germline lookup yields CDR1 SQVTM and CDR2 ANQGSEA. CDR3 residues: CSGVTGDTQYF. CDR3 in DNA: TGCAGCGGCGTGACAGGAGATACGCAGTATTTT.

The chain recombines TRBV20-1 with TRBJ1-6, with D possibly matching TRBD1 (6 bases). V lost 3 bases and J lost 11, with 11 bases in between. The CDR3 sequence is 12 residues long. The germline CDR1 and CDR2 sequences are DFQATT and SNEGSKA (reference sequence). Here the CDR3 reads CSASSTGTPLHF. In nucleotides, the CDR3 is TGCAGTGCTAGCAGTACAGGGACACCCCTCCACTTT.

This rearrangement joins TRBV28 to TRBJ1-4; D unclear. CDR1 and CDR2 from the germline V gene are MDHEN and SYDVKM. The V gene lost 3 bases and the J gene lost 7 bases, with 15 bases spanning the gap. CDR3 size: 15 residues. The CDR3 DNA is TGTGCCAGCAGTTTGCGTTCCGGCCGAAGTGAAAAACTGTTTTTT. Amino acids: CASSLRSGRSEKLFF.

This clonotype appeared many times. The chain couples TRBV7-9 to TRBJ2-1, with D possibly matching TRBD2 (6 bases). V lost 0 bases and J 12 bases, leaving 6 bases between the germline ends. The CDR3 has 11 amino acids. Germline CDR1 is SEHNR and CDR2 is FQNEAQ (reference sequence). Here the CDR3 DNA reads TGTGCCAGCAGCTTAGCGGGGGGGCAGTTCTTC. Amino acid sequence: CASSLAGGQFF.

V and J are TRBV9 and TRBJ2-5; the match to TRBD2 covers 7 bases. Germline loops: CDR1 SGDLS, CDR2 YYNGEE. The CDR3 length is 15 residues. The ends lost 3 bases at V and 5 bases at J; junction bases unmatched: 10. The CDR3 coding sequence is TGTGCCAGCAGCGGTAACGACGGGGGGTACGAGACCCAGTACTTC. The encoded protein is CASSGNDGGYETQYF.

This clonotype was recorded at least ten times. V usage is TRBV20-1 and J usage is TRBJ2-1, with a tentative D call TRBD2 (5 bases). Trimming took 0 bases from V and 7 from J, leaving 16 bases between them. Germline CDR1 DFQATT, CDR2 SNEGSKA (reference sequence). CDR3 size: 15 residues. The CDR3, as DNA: TGCAGTGCTAGAGATTTCGGGATTCGTAGTAATGAGCAGTTCTTC. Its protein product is CSARDFGIRSNEQFF.

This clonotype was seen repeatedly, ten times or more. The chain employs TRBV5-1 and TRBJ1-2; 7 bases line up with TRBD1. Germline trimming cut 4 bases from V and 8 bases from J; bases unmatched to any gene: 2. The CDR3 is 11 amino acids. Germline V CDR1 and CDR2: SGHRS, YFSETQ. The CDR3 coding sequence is TGCGCCAGCAGCCTGGGACAGGGCTACACCTTC. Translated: CASSLGQGYTF.

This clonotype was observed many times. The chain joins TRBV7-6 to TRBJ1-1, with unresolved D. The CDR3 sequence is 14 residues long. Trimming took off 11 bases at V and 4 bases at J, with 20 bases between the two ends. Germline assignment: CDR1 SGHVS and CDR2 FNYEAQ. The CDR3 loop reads CARAGAAEGTEAFF. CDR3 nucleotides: TGTGCCCGGGCAGGAGCAGCCGAGGGCACTGAAGCTTTCTTT.

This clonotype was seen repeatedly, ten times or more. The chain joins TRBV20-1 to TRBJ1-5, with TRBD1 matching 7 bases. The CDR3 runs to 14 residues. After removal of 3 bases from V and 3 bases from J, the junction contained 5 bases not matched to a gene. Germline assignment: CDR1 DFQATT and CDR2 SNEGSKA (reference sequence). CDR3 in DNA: TGCAGTGCTAGGTCCGACAGGGACAATCAGCCCCAGCATTTT. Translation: CSARSDRDNQPQHF.

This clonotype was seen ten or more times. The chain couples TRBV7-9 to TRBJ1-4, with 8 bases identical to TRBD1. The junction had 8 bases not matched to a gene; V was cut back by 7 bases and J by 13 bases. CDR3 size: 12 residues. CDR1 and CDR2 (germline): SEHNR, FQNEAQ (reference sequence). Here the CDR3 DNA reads TGTGCCAGCAACAAAGGACAGGGTGGACTGTTTTTT. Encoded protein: CASNKGQGGLFF. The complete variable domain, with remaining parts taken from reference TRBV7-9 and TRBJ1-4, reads DTGVSQNPRHKITKRGQNVTFRCDPISEHNRLYWYRQTLGQGPEFLTYFQNEAQLEKSRLLSDRFSAERPKGSFSTLEIQRTEQGDSAMYLCASNKGQGGLFFGSGTQLSVL.

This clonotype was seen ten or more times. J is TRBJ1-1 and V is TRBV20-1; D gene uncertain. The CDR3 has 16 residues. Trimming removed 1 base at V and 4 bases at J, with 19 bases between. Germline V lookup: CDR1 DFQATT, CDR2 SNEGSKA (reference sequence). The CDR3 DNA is TGCAGTGCTAGAGGTGTTCAATCGTTTTTTGGCACTGAAGCTTTCTTT. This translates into CSARGVQSFFGTEAFF.

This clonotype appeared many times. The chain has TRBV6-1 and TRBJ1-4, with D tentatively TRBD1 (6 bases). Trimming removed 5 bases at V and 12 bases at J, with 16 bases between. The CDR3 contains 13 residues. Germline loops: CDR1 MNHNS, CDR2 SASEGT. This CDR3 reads CASSQGRPGELFF. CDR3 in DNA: TGTGCCAGCAGTCAAGGGCGACCAGGGGAACTGTTTTTT.

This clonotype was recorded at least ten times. In DNA form, the CDR3 reads TGTGCCACCAGCAGAGATCAGGGCCTTGGGTATGGCTACACCTTC. Translated: CATSRDQGLGYGYTF. This sequence joins TRBV15 and TRBJ1-2, with D possibly being TRBD1 (5 bases). The V gene lost 0 bases and the J gene lost 5 bases, with 13 bases spanning the gap. The germline gives CDR1 LNHNV, CDR2 YYDKDF (reference sequence). The CDR3 consists of 15 residues.

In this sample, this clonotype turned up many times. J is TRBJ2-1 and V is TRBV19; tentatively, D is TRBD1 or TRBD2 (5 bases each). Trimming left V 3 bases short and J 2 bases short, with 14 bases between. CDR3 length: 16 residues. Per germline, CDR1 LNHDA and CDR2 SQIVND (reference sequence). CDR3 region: CASSIEGNAPYNEQFF. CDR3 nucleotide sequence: TGTGCCAGTAGTATCGAGGGGAACGCCCCCTACAATGAGCAGTTCTTC.

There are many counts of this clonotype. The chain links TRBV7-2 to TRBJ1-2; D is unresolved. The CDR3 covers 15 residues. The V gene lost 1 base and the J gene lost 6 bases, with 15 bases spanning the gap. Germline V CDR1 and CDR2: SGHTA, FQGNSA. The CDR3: CASSLGTSGRDGYTF. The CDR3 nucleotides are TGTGCCAGCAGCTTAGGCACGTCGGGGAGGGATGGCTACACCTTC.

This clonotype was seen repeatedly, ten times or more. The CDR3 bases are TGTGCCAGCAGGACCGAAGTCGAGACCCAGTACTTC. This encodes CASRTEVETQYF. The genes are TRBV28 and TRBJ2-5; the D is unclear. Trimming shortened V by 6 bases and J by 5 bases, and 10 bases separated the two germline ends. In germline, CDR1 is MDHEN, CDR2 SYDVKM. The CDR3 length is 12 residues.

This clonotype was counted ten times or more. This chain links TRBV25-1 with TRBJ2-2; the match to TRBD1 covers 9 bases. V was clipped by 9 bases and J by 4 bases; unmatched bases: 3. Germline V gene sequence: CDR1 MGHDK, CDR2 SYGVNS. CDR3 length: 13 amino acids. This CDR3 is CARGTGPTGELFF. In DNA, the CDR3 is TGTGCCAGGGGGACAGGGCCCACCGGGGAGCTGTTTTTT.

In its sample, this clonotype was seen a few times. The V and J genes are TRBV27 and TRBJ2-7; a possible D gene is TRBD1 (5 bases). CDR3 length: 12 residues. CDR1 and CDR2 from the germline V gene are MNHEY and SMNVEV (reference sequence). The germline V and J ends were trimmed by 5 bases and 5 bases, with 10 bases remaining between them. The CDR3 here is CASSPQGHEQYF. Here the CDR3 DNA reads TGTGCCAGCAGTCCTCAGGGCCACGAGCAGTACTTC.

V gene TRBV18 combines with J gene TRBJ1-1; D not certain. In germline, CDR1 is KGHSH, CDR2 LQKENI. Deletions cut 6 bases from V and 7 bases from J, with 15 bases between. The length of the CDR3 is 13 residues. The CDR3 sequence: CASSQDRAGEAFF. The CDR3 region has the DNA TGTGCCAGCTCCCAGGACCGGGCGGGTGAAGCTTTCTTT. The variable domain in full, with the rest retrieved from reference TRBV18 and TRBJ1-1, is NAGVMQNPRHLVRRRGQEARLRCSPMKGHSHVYWYRQLPEEGLKFMVYLQKENIIDESGMPKERFSAEFPKEGPSILRIQQVVRGDSAAYFCASSQDRAGEAFFGQGTRLTVV.

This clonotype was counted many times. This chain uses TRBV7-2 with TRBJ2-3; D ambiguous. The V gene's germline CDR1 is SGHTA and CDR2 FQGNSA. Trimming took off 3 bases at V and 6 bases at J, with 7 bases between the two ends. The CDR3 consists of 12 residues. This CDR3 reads CASSLSRDTQYF. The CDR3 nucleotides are TGTGCCAGCAGCTTGTCGCGTGATACGCAGTATTTT.

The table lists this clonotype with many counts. In nucleotides, the CDR3 is TGTGCCATCAGGGCTTCACAGGCGGGGGGGCCAAATGAGCAGTTCTTC. Translating gives CAIRASQAGGPNEQFF. The rearrangement uses TRBV10-3 and TRBJ2-1; 9 bases fit TRBD2. Trimming at V came to 6 bases and at J to 7 bases, leaving 13 bases not matched to a gene. CDR1 is ENHRY, CDR2 SYGVKD, per germline. The CDR3 totals 16 residues.

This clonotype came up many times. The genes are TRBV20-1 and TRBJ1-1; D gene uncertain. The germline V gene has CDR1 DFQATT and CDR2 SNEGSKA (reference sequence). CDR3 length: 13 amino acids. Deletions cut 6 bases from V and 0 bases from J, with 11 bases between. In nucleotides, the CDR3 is TGCAGTGCCGAAAGGCAACTGAACACTGAAGCTTTCTTT. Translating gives CSAERQLNTEAFF.

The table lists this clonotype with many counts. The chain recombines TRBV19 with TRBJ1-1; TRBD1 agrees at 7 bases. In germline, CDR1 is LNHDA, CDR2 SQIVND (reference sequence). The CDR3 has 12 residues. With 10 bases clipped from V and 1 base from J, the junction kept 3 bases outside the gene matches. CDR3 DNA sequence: TGTGCCATACAGGGGACGAACACTGAAGCTTTCTTT. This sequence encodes CAIQGTNTEAFF.

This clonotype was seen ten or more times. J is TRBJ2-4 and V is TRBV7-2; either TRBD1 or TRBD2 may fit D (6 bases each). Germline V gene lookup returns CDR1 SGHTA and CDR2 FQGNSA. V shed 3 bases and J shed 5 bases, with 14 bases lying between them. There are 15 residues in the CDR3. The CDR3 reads CASSLVGGLENIQYF. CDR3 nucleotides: TGTGCCAGCAGCTTGGTGGGGGGCCTAGAAAACATTCAGTACTTC.